The 26 T cell receptor beta chains presented below share a single source sample, sequenced in a study of T-cell reconstitution after alpha-beta-depleted transplantation in children. Unique molecular identifiers tagged the TCRbeta library. TCRdb recomputed calls from the PCR reads with MiXCR, one row per CDR3 protein. Here the sample spans 200,000 to 250,000 distinct CDR3 sequences, around 9.6% being singletons. The specimen was PBMCs from the stem cell graft donor, collected from the stem cell graft. These receptors all come from a human donor who donated a stem cell graft to a child with acute lymphoblastic leukemia.

The chain recombines TRBV12-3 or TRBV12-4 with TRBJ2-1; no firm D call. CDR3 size: 13 residues. V lost 2 bases, J lost 8 bases, and 10 bases lay in between. CDR3 sequence reads: CASSLRQSDEQFF. The CDR3 DNA follows: TGTGCCAGCAGTTTAAGACAATCCGATGAGCAGTTCTTC.

This clonotype was detected ten times or more. The chain links TRBV5-1 to TRBJ1-4, with 7 bases fitting TRBD1. This CDR3 contains 15 residues. Germline CDR1 is SGHRS and CDR2 is YFSETQ. The V segment lost 4 bases and the J segment 8 bases; nucleotides outside the gene matches: 11. CDR3 in DNA: TGCGCCAGCAGCATCAGGGGGTCTTCAAGCGAAAAACTGTTTTTT. Protein: CASSIRGSSSEKLFF.

The chain joins TRBV6-6 to TRBJ2-5, with 11 bases fitting TRBD2. Germline V gene lookup returns CDR1 MNHNY and CDR2 SVGAGI (reference sequence). The CDR3 covers 22 residues. V dropped 5 bases and J dropped 5; count of bases not matched to a gene: 28. The CDR3 here is CASSLQGQGLYSGLAARETQYF. The CDR3 region has the DNA TGTGCCAGCAGTCTACAGGGACAGGGATTATATTCGGGACTAGCGGCCAGGGAGACCCAGTACTTC.

The V call is TRBV4-3, the J call TRBJ2-3, with unresolved D. The V gene lost 4 bases and the J gene lost 3 bases, with 14 bases spanning the gap. The CDR3 sequence is 15 residues long. Germline V gene data show CDR1 as LGHNA and CDR2 as YSLEER. This CDR3 is CASSPRTVGTDTQYF. DNA for the CDR3: TGCGCCAGCAGCCCCCGGACGGTGGGAACAGATACGCAGTATTTT.

V and J are TRBV9 and TRBJ1-1; D is ambiguous. V lost 0 bases and J 0 bases, leaving 15 bases between the germline ends. CDR1 and CDR2 (germline): SGDLS, YYNGEE. The CDR3 is 17 residues long. Here the CDR3 reads CASSVARSGSVNTEAFF. The DNA of the CDR3 is TGTGCCAGCAGCGTAGCCAGATCGGGGTCTGTGAACACTGAAGCTTTCTTT.

The chain links TRBV28 to TRBJ1-1; 11 bases align to TRBD1. Germline V gene sequence: CDR1 MDHEN, CDR2 SYDVKM. V gave up 11 bases and J gave up 4 bases; unmatched junction bases: 9. The CDR3 is 14 residues long. This CDR3 reads CAGSVGTGGTEAFF. The CDR3 DNA reads TGTGCCGGGTCAGTGGGGACAGGGGGCACTGAAGCTTTCTTT.

V is TRBV11-1 and J is TRBJ2-3; D is unclear. The CDR3 has 17 residues. From germline, CDR1 is SGHAT and CDR2 FQDESV (reference sequence). V was clipped by 5 bases and J by 0 bases, with 18 bases between them. DNA of the CDR3: TGTGCCAGCAGCGGCAATTTACGTGCCAGAAGCACAGATACGCAGTATTTT. Its translation is CASSGNLRARSTDTQYF.

In this sample, this clonotype turned up many times. V gene TRBV12-3 or TRBV12-4 combines with J gene TRBJ1-2, with 9 positions matching TRBD1. The CDR3 consists of 16 residues. Trimming took 4 bases from V and 4 from J; bases not matched to a gene: 10. CDR3 amino acids: CASSSGTGLVVYGYTF. The CDR3 nucleotides are TGTGCCAGCAGTTCCGGGACAGGGCTTGTAGTCTATGGCTACACCTTC.

The table lists this clonotype with many counts. The chain links TRBV27 to TRBJ1-3; D gene unclear. The CDR3 sequence is 13 residues long. Germline lookup yields CDR1 MNHEY and CDR2 SMNVEV (reference sequence). Trimming stripped 3 bases from V and 3 bases from J, with 6 bases between. CDR3 nucleotide sequence: TGTGCCAGCAGTTTTACGGATGGAAACACCATATATTTT. Protein: CASSFTDGNTIYF.

The chain links TRBV6-2 or TRBV6-3 to TRBJ1-1, with D unclear. Trimming removed 4 bases from V and 0 bases from J, with 9 bases in between. Germline CDR1 MNHEY, CDR2 SVGEGT. CDR3 size: 14 residues. CDR3 sequence reads: CASSSSPLNTEAFF. The CDR3, as DNA: TGTGCCAGCAGTTCCTCCCCCCTGAACACTGAAGCTTTCTTT.

This clonotype was seen ten or more times. This sequence joins TRBV5-6 and TRBJ2-3, with no clear D. From germline, CDR1 is SGHDT and CDR2 YYEEEE. This CDR3 has 13 residues. V lost 0 bases to trimming and J lost 3 bases, with 5 bases between them. DNA of the CDR3: TGTGCCAGCAGCTTGGTGGTAACAGATACGCAGTATTTT. Its protein product is CASSLVVTDTQYF.

This clonotype came up many times. The chain joins TRBV6-5 to TRBJ1-6; D is unclear. The germline V gene has CDR1 MNHEY and CDR2 SVGAGI. V was shortened by 7 bases and J by 6 bases, with 10 bases between the two germline ends. The CDR3 extends over 13 amino acids. The CDR3 DNA reads as TGTGCCAGCAAGGAGGAAGGTAATTCACCCCTCCACTTT. It translates to CASKEEGNSPLHF.

There are a few counts of this clonotype. The rearrangement uses TRBV5-1 and TRBJ2-1, with 9 bases aligning to TRBD2. The CDR3 has 17 amino acids. CDR1 SGHRS and CDR2 YFSETQ come from the germline V gene. With V trimmed by 7 bases and J by 8 bases, 19 bases remained unmatched. The CDR3 nucleotides are TGCGCCAGCCCCACCCGCCGCGCGCTAGCGGGGTCAGATGAGCAGTTCTTC. Protein product: CASPTRRALAGSDEQFF.

This clonotype was counted at least ten times. V usage is TRBV4-3 and J usage is TRBJ2-5; TRBD1 matches 7 bases. The V segment lost 0 bases and the J segment 4 bases; nucleotides outside the gene matches: 8. Germline V gene data show CDR1 as LGHNA and CDR2 as YSLEER. There are 16 residues in the CDR3. In DNA, the CDR3 is TGCGCCAGCAGCCAAGATGACCGGACAGGAGGAGAGACCCAGTACTTC. Encoded protein: CASSQDDRTGGETQYF.

This rearrangement joins TRBV4-3 to TRBJ2-3; D is possibly TRBD2 (5 bases). This CDR3 region has 16 residues. The ends were cut back, 1 base at V and 0 bases at J, with 11 bases in the middle. Germline V gene sequence: CDR1 LGHNA, CDR2 YSLEER. Here the CDR3 reads CASSQGAGLSTDTQYF. CDR3 DNA sequence: TGCGCCAGCAGCCAAGGGGCCGGACTTAGCACAGATACGCAGTATTTT.

This clonotype has ten or more counts. The rearrangement links TRBV12-3 or TRBV12-4 to TRBJ1-4; D remains unclear. V was shortened by 5 bases and J by 8 bases, with 9 bases between the two germline ends. CDR3 size: 12 residues. In nucleotides, the CDR3 is TGTGCCAGCAGTCCGTTCGGCGAAAAACTGTTTTTT. As protein: CASSPFGEKLFF.

This clonotype was counted only a few times. The J gene is TRBJ1-2, the V gene TRBV25-1, with D perhaps TRBD1 (6 bases). The V and J ends lost 8 bases and 5 bases respectively, with 21 bases between them. Germline V CDR1 and CDR2: MGHDK, SYGVNS. CDR3 length: 15 amino acids. The CDR3 DNA reads TGTGCCAGCTCTCAGGAGGAGGGGGGCGCATATGGCTACACCTTC. It specifies CASSQEEGGAYGYTF.

This clonotype was detected only a few times. V and J are TRBV29-1 and TRBJ1-1, with 7 bases identical to TRBD1. Germline lookup yields CDR1 SQVTM and CDR2 ANQGSEA. The CDR3 runs to 14 residues. Germline trimming cut 6 bases from V and 2 bases from J; bases unmatched to any gene: 9. CDR3 in amino acids: CSVVRTGDNTEAFF. Here the CDR3 DNA reads TGCAGCGTGGTAAGAACAGGGGATAACACTGAAGCTTTCTTT.

Only a few counts were recorded for this clonotype. The CDR3 is CASSQETSGGYNEQFF. The CDR3 DNA follows: TGCGCCAGCAGCCAAGAGACTAGCGGGGGCTACAATGAGCAGTTCTTC. This chain connects TRBV4-3 to TRBJ2-1; 12 bases fit TRBD2. The CDR3 is 16 residues long. V dropped 0 bases and J dropped 3; count of bases not matched to a gene: 0. CDR1 LGHNA and CDR2 YSLEER come from the germline V gene.

This clonotype was seen a handful of times. The gene calls are TRBV10-3 and TRBJ1-2; weak D call: TRBD1 (5 bases). Germline values: CDR1 ENHRY, CDR2 SYGVKD. The CDR3 consists of 14 residues. Trimming cost V 6 bases and J 0 bases, with 11 bases left between them. CDR3 protein: CAIRGEDSNYGYTF. The CDR3 DNA is TGTGCCATCAGGGGGGAAGACTCTAACTATGGCTACACCTTC.

This clonotype was seen ten or more times. The rearrangement uses TRBV9 and TRBJ2-7; 7 nucleotides align to TRBD2. The germline CDR1 and CDR2 sequences are SGDLS and YYNGEE. The CDR3 extends over 16 amino acids. Trimming removed 0 bases from V and 3 bases from J; junction bases left unmatched: 9. DNA of the CDR3: TGTGCCAGCAGCGTAGGTTTGGGGGGGGGTATCTACGAGCAGTACTTC. Translated: CASSVGLGGGIYEQYF.

The table lists this clonotype with a few counts. This rearrangement joins TRBV29-1 to TRBJ1-2, with D tentatively TRBD1 (6 bases). The length of the CDR3 is 16 residues. V lost 0 bases to trimming and J lost 0 bases, with 14 bases between them. Germline V CDR1 and CDR2: SQVTM, ANQGSEA. The CDR3: CSVEDRDKGANYGYTF. CDR3 nucleotides: TGCAGCGTTGAAGACCGCGATAAGGGGGCTAACTATGGCTACACCTTC.

This clonotype was seen many times. The chain links TRBV12-3 or TRBV12-4 to TRBJ1-4; D is undetermined. The CDR3 sequence is 14 residues long. V shed 1 base and J shed 11 bases, with 14 bases lying between them. In nucleotides, the CDR3 is TGTGCCAGCAGTTTAGGTTTCTACATCGGGAAACTGTTTTTT. Translated, it gives CASSLGFYIGKLFF.

In its sample, this clonotype was seen many times. The V gene is TRBV7-9, the J gene TRBJ2-1; D assignment may be TRBD1 or TRBD2 (6 bases each). The CDR3 has 17 amino acids. The V gene's germline CDR1 is SEHNR and CDR2 FQNEAQ (reference sequence). Between the trimmed V and J ends, which lost 5 bases and 7 bases, there was a span of 24 bases. The CDR3 spells CASSPWLTGAGGNEQFF. CDR3 bases: TGTGCCAGCAGCCCGTGGTTGACGGGGGCCGGTGGGAATGAGCAGTTCTTC.

The rearrangement uses TRBV7-2 and TRBJ1-6, with 9 bases matching TRBD1. CDR1 and CDR2 (germline): SGHTA, FQGNSA. J lost 12 bases, V lost 5 bases, and 5 bases had no gene match. CDR3 size: 13 residues. The CDR3, as DNA: TGTGCCAGCAGCGCCGGGACAGGGTTACCCCTCCACTTT. Translated, it gives CASSAGTGLPLHF.

The chain couples TRBV7-2 to TRBJ2-3; TRBD2 matches at 9 bases. The CDR3 is 16 residues long. The trim removed 5 bases at V and 2 bases at J, leaving 8 bases unmatched. Germline lookup yields CDR1 SGHTA and CDR2 FQGNSA. CDR3 coding DNA: TGTGCCAGCAGCCCCCGGCTAGCGGGGCTCACAGATACGCAGTATTTT. Its protein is CASSPRLAGLTDTQYF.